The sample holds many counts of the clone carrying this T cell receptor (beta chain). The antigen remains undetermined. By two-round multiplex PCR, the TCR beta CDR3 was amplified from genomic DNA. Primers (each specific to one TRBV or TRBJ gene) were used in first-round PCR. TCRdb independently ran MiXCR on the multiplex PCR reads; one entry per CDR3 protein. The sample consists of about 24,000 distinct CDR3 sequences, roughly 40% of them appearing once. The CDR3 is made up of 11 amino acids. Trimming shortened V by 10 bases and J by 10 bases, and 14 bases separated the two germline ends. Germline CDR1 reads MNHEY; CDR2 reads SMNVEV (reference sequence). These data originate in a study of prognosis after radiotherapy for stage I lung cancer. Study-wide points: Median unique TCR clone counts of roughly 9,900 versus 7,200 showed a fall after stereotactic body radiation therapy.

Collection of peripheral blood, in a volume of approximately 6.2 milliliters, was performed at each of two time points. The source of this sequence is a donor aged 50 or older with non-small cell lung cancer. The J gene is TRBJ2-1, the V gene TRBV27; D gene uncertain. The input for sequencing was PBMCs, taken before or after stereotactic body radiation therapy (not recorded which). The CDR3 sequence: CAIGGLAEQFF. The CDR3 DNA sequence: TGTGCCATCGGCGGATTGGCGGAGCAGTTCTTC.